The rows below give T cell receptor beta chains drawn from one sample of a study of regulatory T cells in long-lasting Graves disease. Each CDR3 protein gets one entry after TCRdb re-called the multiplex PCR reads with MiXCR. The sample includes 300,000 to 400,000 distinct CDR3 sequences, approximately 15% of them seen just once. The sample was also linked to a second study, of T cells in Graves' hyperthyroidism and ophthalmopathy.

The source was peripheral blood mononuclear cells (PBMCs), collected at new diagnosis, from a patient treated with antithyroid drugs. The receptors come from a man between 40 and 49 years old with Graves disease. The CDR3 runs from the conserved cysteine through the conserved F or W. The order of the fields is J gene, D gene, V gene, clone size, CDR3 DNA, CDR3 protein. The D gene is left open where the match is weak. A row's size may be missing; if present it is once, few, many or a size class.

J: TRBJ2-1; D: -; V: TRBV28; size: many; DNA: TGTGCCAGCAGTCGGGGATCAGGAGCCTTTTACAATGAGCAGTTCTTC; CDR3: CASSRGSGAFYNEQFF
J: TRBJ2-1; D: -; V: TRBV5-8; size: few; DNA: TGTGCCAGCAGCACCGGGACGAGCTCCTACAATGAGCAGTTCTTC; CDR3: CASSTGTSSYNEQFF
J: TRBJ2-5; D: TRBD2; V: TRBV27; size: many; DNA: TGTGCCAGCAGTTTAGTATCGGGGGGGAGGATAGAGACCCAGTACTTC; CDR3: CASSLVSGGRIETQYF
J: TRBJ2-5; D: -; V: TRBV11-2; size: many; DNA: TGTGCCAGCAGCTTAGATCCGGGGCTAGAGACCCAGTACTTC; CDR3: CASSLDPGLETQYF
J: TRBJ2-7; D: -; V: TRBV5-1; size: few; DNA: TGCGCCAGCCGGATGAGCCCGGGAACCGTGGGACAGCAGTACTTC; CDR3: CASRMSPGTVGQQYF
J: TRBJ1-2; D: -; V: TRBV28; size: many; DNA: TGTGCCAGCAGTCCCCATGGTAGTTCTAACTATGGCTACACCTTC; CDR3: CASSPHGSSNYGYTF
J: TRBJ2-3; D: TRBD1; V: TRBV5-1; size: many; DNA: TGCGCCAGCAGCTTGGTGGGACAGGGAGGAGATACGCAATATTTT; CDR3: CASSLVGQGGDTQYF
J: TRBJ2-2; D: -; V: TRBV28; size: many; DNA: TGTGCCAGCAGCCATCTGGGAGGGAACACCGGGGAGCTGTTTTTT; CDR3: CASSHLGGNTGELFF
J: TRBJ1-3; D: -; V: TRBV6-1; size: few; DNA: TGTGCCAGCACGGACAGCGCCACGAGCCACTCTGGAAACACCATATATTTT; CDR3: CASTDSATSHSGNTIYF
J: TRBJ2-1; D: -; V: TRBV6-2/TRBV6-3; size: few; DNA: TGTGCCAGCAGCTACACCAGGGGCAATGAGCAGTTCTTC; CDR3: CASSYTRGNEQFF
J: TRBJ2-4; D: TRBD1; V: TRBV20-1; size: -; DNA: TGCAGTGCTAGGCTGGGACAGGGGGCAAACATTCAGTACTTC; CDR3: CSARLGQGANIQYF
J: TRBJ2-3; D: TRBD2; V: TRBV24-1; size: many; DNA: TGTGCCACCAGTGATTTCGGACTAGCGGGGGACACAGATACGCAGTATTTT; CDR3: CATSDFGLAGDTDTQYF
J: TRBJ1-2; D: -; V: TRBV9; size: many; DNA: TGTGCCAGCGGTGCCCTCCGGGGCTATGGCTACACCTTC; CDR3: CASGALRGYGYTF
J: TRBJ2-1; D: TRBD1; V: TRBV10-3; size: many; DNA: TGTGCCACAACGGGACAGGGGCAGAATGAGCAGTTCTTC; CDR3: CATTGQGQNEQFF
J: TRBJ2-7; D: -; V: TRBV28; size: -; DNA: TGTGCCAGCAGTGCCCCGGGACATCCCTACGAGCAGTGCTTC; CDR3: CASSAPGHPYEQCF
J: TRBJ2-1; D: -; V: TRBV5-6; size: many; DNA: TGTGCCAGCAGCTTGGCTCCCAGGGGAGGAGTTCGGTTCTTC; CDR3: CASSLAPRGGVRFF
J: TRBJ1-2; D: -; V: TRBV20-1; size: many; DNA: TGCAGTGCTAGAGTCCAGGCGGAGTATGGCTACACCTTC; CDR3: CSARVQAEYGYTF
J: TRBJ2-7; D: TRBD2; V: TRBV3-1; size: many; DNA: TGTGCCAGCAGCCAAGTAATGAGCGGGGGGGCTTACGAGCAGTACTTC; CDR3: CASSQVMSGGAYEQYF
J: TRBJ2-7; D: -; V: TRBV6-1; size: many; DNA: TGTGCCAGCAGAGGCGCCGGGACGTACTCCTACGAGCAGTACTTC; CDR3: CASRGAGTYSYEQYF
J: TRBJ2-1; D: TRBD2; V: TRBV5-1; size: -; DNA: TGCGCCAGCAGTTCAGGACAGGGACTAGCGGGGAATTACAATGAGCAGTTCTTC; CDR3: CASSSGQGLAGNYNEQFF
J: TRBJ2-3; D: TRBD2; V: TRBV12-3/TRBV12-4; size: many; DNA: TGTGCCAGCAGTTTATCTAGCGGGGACACAGATACGCAGTATTTT; CDR3: CASSLSSGDTDTQYF
J: TRBJ2-1; D: -; V: TRBV15; size: -; DNA: TGTGCCACCAGGGGGTCCTACAATGAGCAGTTCTTC; CDR3: CATRGSYNEQFF
J: TRBJ2-3; D: TRBD2; V: TRBV20-1; size: -; DNA: TGCAGTGCTAGAGATCTGGACGCAGCGGGGGGAGATACGCAGTATTTT; CDR3: CSARDLDAAGGDTQYF
J: TRBJ2-1; D: -; V: TRBV2; size: many; DNA: TGTGCCAGCATGGGTTACAATGAGCAGTTCTTC; CDR3: CASMGYNEQFF
J: TRBJ1-3; D: TRBD1; V: TRBV13; size: many; DNA: TGTGCCAGCAGCGCTAGACAGGGGGCGAGAGGAAACACCATATATTTT; CDR3: CASSARQGARGNTIYF
J: TRBJ1-1; D: TRBD1; V: TRBV5-1; size: many; DNA: TGCGCCAGCAGGGGACAGGGGGCCTTGAACACTGAAGCTTTCTTT; CDR3: CASRGQGALNTEAFF
J: TRBJ2-1; D: TRBD2; V: TRBV4-1; size: many; DNA: TGCGCCAGCAGCCAACTTCCGGGACTAGCTGCGTTCTTC; CDR3: CASSQLPGLAAFF
J: TRBJ1-1; D: -; V: TRBV30; size: few; DNA: TGTGCCTGGAGTGTACACAGGGTTAACACTGAAGCTTTCTTT; CDR3: CAWSVHRVNTEAFF
J: TRBJ2-5; D: TRBD2; V: TRBV3-1; size: many; DNA: TGTGCCAGCAGCCCAACGAAAACTAGCGGGGGAGTCCAAGAGACCCAGTACTTC; CDR3: CASSPTKTSGGVQETQYF
J: TRBJ1-5; D: -; V: TRBV5-8; size: many; DNA: TGTGCCAGCAGCTTTTGGGAGGGTTCCAGCAATCAGCCCCAGCATTTT; CDR3: CASSFWEGSSNQPQHF
J: TRBJ1-4; D: -; V: TRBV6-5; size: many; DNA: TGTGCCAGCAGTTACCCGGTGGGCGGTGGAGAAAAACTGTTTTTT; CDR3: CASSYPVGGGEKLFF
J: TRBJ2-1; D: TRBD2; V: TRBV13; size: few; DNA: TGTGCCAGCAGCTTAGGAGGCGGGGGGACTACTTACAATGAGCAGTTCTTC; CDR3: CASSLGGGGTTYNEQFF
J: TRBJ2-7; D: -; V: TRBV12-3/TRBV12-4; size: many; DNA: TGTGCCAGCAGTTTAGCTAGGCTCGAGCAGTACTTC; CDR3: CASSLARLEQYF
J: TRBJ2-7; D: TRBD2; V: TRBV6-1; size: -; DNA: TGTGCCAGCAGGAGGGAAGCGGGAGAGCAGTACTTC; CDR3: CASRREAGEQYF
J: TRBJ2-4; D: -; V: TRBV5-5; size: many; DNA: TGTGCCAGCAGCTTGGTGGTAGGGGTAGACATTCAGTACTTC; CDR3: CASSLVVGVDIQYF
J: TRBJ1-6; D: -; V: TRBV30; size: many; DNA: TGTGCCTGGAGTGTCGGGGGGGGCTATAATTCACCCCTCCACTTT; CDR3: CAWSVGGGYNSPLHF
J: TRBJ2-5; D: -; V: TRBV7-9; size: many; DNA: TGTGCCAGCAGCTTGATGGGGGGCCAAGAGACCCAGTACTTC; CDR3: CASSLMGGQETQYF
J: TRBJ2-3; D: TRBD2; V: TRBV7-9; size: many; DNA: TGTGCCAGCAGCTTAGCCCCTAGCGGTACGCAGTATTTT; CDR3: CASSLAPSGTQYF
J: TRBJ1-3; D: -; V: TRBV6-5; size: -; DNA: TGTGCCAGCAGTTACTCGGGGGAGAGCTCTGGAAACACCATATATTTT; CDR3: CASSYSGESSGNTIYF